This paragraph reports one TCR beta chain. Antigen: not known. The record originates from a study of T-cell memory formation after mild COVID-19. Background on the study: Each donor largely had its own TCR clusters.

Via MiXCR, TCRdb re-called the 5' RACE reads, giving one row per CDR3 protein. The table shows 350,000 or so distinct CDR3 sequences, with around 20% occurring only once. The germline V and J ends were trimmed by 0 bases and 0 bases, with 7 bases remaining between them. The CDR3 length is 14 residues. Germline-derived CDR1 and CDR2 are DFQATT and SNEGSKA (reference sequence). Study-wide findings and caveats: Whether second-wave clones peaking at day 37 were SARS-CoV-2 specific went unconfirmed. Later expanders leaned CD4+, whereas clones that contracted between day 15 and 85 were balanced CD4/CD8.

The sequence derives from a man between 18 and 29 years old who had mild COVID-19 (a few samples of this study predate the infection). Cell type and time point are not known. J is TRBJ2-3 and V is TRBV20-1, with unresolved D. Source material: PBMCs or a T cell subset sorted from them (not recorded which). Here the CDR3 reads CSARDLTSTDTQYF. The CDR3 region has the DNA TGCAGTGCTAGAGATCTCACTAGCACAGATACGCAGTATTTT.